Ten or more counts support the clone carrying this T cell receptor beta chain. Transcripts of RNA were the source for amplifying TCR beta CDR3 regions. RT-PCR was first run with HTBI primers, then multiplex PCR in a second round. One entry per CDR3 protein, called by TCRdb with MiXCR from the multiplex PCR reads. The data hold around 170,000 distinct CDR3 sequences, with approximately 38% observed a single time. The data belong to a study of Graves' ophthalmopathy and Graves' hyperthyroidism. This clonotype originated in a woman between 40 and 50 years old with Graves' ophthalmopathy. Input material: peripheral blood.

The CDR3 coding sequence is TGTGCCAGCAGTCATCGACAGACGAACACTGAAGCTTTCTTT. It translates to CASSHRQTNTEAFF. The J gene is TRBJ1-1, the V gene TRBV27; tentative D call: TRBD1 (5 bases). V lost 5 bases and J lost 1, with 11 bases in between. This CDR3 has 14 residues. In germline, CDR1 is MNHEY, CDR2 SMNVEV (reference sequence).